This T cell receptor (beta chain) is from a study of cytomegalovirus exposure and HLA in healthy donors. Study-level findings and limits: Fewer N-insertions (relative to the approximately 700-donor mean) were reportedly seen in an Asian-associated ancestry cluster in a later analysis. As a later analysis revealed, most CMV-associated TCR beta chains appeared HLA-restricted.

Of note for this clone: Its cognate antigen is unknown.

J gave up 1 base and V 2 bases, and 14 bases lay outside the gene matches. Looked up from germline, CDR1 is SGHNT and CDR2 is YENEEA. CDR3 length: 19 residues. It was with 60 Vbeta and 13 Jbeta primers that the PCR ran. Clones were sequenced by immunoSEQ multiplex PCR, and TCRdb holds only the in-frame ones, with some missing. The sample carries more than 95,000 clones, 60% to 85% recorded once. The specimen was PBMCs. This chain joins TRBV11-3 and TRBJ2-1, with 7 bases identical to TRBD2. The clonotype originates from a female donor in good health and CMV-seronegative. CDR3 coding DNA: TGTGCCAGCAGCTTAAGTCACATGTGGGCGGGAGAATCCTACAATGAGCAGTTCTTC. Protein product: CASSLSHMWAGESYNEQFF.